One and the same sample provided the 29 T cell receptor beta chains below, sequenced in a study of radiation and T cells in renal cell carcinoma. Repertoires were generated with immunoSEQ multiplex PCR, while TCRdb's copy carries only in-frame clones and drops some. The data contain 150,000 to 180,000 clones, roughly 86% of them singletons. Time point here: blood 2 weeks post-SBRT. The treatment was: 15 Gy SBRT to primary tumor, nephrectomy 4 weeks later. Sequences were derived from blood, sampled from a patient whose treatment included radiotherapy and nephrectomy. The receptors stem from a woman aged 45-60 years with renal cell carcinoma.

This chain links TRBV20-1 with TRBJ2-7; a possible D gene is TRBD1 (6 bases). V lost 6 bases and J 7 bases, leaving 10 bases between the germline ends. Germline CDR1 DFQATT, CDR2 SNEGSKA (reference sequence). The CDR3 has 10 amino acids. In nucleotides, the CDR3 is TGCAGTGCCCTTGACAGGGAGCAGTACTTC. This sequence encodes CSALDREQYF.

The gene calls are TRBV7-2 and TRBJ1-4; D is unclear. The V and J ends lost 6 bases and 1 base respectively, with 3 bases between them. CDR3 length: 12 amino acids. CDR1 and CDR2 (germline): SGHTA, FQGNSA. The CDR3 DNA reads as TGTGCCAGCAGAAAAACTAATGAAAAACTGTTTTTT. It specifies CASRKTNEKLFF.

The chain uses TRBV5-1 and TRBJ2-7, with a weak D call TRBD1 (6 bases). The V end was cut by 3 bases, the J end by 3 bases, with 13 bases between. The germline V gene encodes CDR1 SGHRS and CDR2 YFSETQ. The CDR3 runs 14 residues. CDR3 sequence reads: CASSSGLQGYEQYF. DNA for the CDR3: TGCGCCAGCAGCTCCGGCTTACAGGGCTACGAGCAGTACTTC.

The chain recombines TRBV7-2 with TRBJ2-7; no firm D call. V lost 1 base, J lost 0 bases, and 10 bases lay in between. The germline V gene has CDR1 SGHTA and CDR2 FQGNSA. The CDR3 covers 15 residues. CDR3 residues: CASSLGGRGSYEQYF. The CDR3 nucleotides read TGTGCCAGCAGCTTAGGCGGCCGCGGCTCCTACGAGCAGTACTTC.

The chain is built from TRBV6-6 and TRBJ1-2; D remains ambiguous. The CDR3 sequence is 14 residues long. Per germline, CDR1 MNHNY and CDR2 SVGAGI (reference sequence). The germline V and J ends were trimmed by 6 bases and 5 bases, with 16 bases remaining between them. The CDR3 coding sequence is TGTGCCAGCAGCCAAGCTGACCACGTATATGGCTACACCTTC. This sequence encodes CASSQADHVYGYTF.

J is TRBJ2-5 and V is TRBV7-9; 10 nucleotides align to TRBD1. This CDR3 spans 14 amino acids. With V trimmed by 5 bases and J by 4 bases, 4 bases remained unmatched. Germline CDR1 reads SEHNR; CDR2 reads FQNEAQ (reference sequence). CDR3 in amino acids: CASSGRDRGETQYF. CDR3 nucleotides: TGTGCCAGCAGCGGAAGGGACAGGGGAGAGACCCAGTACTTC. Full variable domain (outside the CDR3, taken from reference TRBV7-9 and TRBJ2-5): DTGVSQNPRHKITKRGQNVTFRCDPISEHNRLYWYRQTLGQGPEFLTYFQNEAQLEKSRLLSDRFSAERPKGSFSTLEIQRTEQGDSAMYLCASSGRDRGETQYFGPGTRLLVL.

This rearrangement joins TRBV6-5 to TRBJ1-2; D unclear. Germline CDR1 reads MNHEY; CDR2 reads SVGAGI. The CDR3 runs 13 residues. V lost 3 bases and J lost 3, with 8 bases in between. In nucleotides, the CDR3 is TGTGCCAGCAGTTATGGGGTGGACTATGGCTACACCTTC. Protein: CASSYGVDYGYTF.

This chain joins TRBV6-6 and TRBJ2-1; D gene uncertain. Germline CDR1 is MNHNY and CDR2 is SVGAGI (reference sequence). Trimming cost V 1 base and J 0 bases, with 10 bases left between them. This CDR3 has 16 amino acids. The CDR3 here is CASSYYPTSSYNEQFF. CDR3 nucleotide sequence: TGTGCCAGCAGTTACTACCCCACGAGCTCCTACAATGAGCAGTTCTTC.

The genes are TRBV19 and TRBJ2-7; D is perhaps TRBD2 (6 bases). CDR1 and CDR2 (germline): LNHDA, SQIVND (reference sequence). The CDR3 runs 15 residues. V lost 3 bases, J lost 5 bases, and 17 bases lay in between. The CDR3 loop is CASSIGTGVVNEQYF. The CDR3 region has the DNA TGTGCCAGTAGTATTGGAACGGGGGTGGTGAACGAGCAGTACTTC.

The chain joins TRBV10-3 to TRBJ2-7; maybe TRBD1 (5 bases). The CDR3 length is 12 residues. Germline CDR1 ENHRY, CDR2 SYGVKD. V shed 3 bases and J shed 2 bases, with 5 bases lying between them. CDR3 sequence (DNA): TGTGCCATCAGTGACAGGGCCTACGAGCAGTACTTC. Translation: CAISDRAYEQYF.

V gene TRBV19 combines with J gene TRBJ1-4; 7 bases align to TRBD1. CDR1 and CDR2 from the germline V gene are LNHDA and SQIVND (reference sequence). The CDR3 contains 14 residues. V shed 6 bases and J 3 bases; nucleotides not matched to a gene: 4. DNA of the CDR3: TGTGCCAGTAGCAGACAGGGATCTAATGAAAAACTGTTTTTT. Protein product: CASSRQGSNEKLFF.

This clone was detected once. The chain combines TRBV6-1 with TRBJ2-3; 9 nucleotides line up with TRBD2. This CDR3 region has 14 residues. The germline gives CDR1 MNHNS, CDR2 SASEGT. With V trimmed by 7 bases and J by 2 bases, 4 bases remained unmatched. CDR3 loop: CASKIAGDTDTQYF. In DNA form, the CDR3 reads TGTGCCAGCAAGATAGCGGGGGACACAGATACGCAGTATTTT.

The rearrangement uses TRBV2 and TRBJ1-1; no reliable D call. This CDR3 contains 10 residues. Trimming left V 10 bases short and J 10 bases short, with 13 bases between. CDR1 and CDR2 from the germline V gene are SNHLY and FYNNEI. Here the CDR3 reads CATGEAGAFF. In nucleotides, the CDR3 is TGTGCCACTGGGGAGGCAGGAGCTTTCTTT.

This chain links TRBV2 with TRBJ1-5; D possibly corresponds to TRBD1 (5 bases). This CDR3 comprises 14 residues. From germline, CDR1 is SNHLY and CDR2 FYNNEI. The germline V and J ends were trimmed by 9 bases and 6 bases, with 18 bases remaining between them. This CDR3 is CASRLGREGQPQHF. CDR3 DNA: TGTGCCAGTCGTTTGGGGCGTGAAGGTCAGCCCCAGCATTTT.

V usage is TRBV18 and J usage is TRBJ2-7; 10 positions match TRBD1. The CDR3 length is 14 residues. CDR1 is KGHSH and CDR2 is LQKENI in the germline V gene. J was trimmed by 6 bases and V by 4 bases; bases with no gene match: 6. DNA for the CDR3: TGTGCCAGCTCACTGGCGGACAGGGGGGGCGAGCAGTACTTC. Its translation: CASSLADRGGEQYF.

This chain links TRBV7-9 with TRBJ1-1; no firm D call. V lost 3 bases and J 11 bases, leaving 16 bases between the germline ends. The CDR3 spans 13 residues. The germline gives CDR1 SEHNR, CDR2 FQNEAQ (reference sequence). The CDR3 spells CASSFNEGPEAFF. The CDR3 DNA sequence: TGTGCCAGCAGCTTTAATGAGGGCCCGGAGGCTTTCTTT. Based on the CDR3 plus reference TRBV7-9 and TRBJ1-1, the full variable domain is DTGVSQNPRHKITKRGQNVTFRCDPISEHNRLYWYRQTLGQGPEFLTYFQNEAQLEKSRLLSDRFSAERPKGSFSTLEIQRTEQGDSAMYLCASSFNEGPEAFFGQGTRLTVV.

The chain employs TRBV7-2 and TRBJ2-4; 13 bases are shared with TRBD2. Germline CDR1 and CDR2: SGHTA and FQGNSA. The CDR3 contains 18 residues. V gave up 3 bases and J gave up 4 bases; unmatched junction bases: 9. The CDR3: CASSLPPELAGGKNIQYF. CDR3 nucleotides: TGTGCCAGCAGCTTGCCCCCTGAACTAGCGGGGGGGAAAAACATTCAGTACTTC.

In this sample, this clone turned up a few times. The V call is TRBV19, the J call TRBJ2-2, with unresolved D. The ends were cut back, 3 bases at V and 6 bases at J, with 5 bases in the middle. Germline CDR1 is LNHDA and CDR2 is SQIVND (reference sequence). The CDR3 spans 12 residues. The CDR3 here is CASSMGPGELFF. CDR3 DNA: TGTGCCAGTAGTATGGGCCCCGGGGAGCTGTTTTTT.

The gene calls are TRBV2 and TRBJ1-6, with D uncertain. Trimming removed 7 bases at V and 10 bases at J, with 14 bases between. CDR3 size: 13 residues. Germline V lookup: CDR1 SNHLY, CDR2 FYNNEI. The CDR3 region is CASKAGPQSPLHF. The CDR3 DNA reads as TGTGCCAGCAAGGCAGGACCCCAATCACCCCTCCACTTT.

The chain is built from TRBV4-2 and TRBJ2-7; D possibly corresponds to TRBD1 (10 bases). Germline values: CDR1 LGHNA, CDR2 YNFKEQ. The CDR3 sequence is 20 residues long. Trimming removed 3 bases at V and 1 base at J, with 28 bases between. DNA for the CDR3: TGTGCCAGCAGCCACCCAAGACAGGGGGCTATAGCGGGGGTTTCCTACGAGCAGTACTTC. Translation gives CASSHPRQGAIAGVSYEQYF.

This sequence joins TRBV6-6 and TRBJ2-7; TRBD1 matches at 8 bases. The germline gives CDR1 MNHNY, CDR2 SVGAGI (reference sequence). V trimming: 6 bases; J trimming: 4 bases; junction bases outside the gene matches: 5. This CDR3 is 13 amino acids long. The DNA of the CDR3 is TGTGCCAGCAGAGGGACAGGTCCGTACGAGCAGTACTTC. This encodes CASRGTGPYEQYF.

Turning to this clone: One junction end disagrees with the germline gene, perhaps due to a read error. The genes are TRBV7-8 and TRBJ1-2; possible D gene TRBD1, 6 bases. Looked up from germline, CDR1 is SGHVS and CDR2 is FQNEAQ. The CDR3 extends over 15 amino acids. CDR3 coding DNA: TGTGCCAGCAGCCCGCAGGTGGGGACACCGGGCCTAGGGGCCTTC. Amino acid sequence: CASSPQVGTPGLGAF.

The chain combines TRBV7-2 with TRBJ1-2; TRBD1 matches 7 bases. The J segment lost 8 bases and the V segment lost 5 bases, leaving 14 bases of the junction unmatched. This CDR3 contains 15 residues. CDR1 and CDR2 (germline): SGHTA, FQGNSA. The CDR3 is CASSPTNRGAGGYTF. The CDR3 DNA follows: TGTGCCAGCAGCCCAACGAACAGGGGCGCGGGGGGCTACACCTTC. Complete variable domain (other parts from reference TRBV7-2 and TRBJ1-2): GAGVSQSPSNKVTEKGKDVELRCDPISGHTALYWYRQSLGQGLEFLIYFQGNSAPDKSGLPSDRFSAERTGGSVSTLTIQRTQQEDSAVYLCASSPTNRGAGGYTFGSGTRLTVV.

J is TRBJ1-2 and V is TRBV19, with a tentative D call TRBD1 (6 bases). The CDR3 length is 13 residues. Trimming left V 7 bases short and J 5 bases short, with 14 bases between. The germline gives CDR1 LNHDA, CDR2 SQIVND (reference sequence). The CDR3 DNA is TGTGCCAGTACCGCTGACAGGCGGTATGGCTACACCTTC. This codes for CASTADRRYGYTF.

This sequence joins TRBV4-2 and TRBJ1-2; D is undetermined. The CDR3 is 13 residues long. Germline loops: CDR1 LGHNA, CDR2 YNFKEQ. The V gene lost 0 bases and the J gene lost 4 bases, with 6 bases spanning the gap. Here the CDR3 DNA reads TGTGCCAGCAGCCAAGAGAGGCCCTATGGCTACACCTTC. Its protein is CASSQERPYGYTF.

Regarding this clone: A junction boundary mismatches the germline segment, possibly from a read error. The CDR3 region has the DNA TGTGCCTGGAGTGTAGGAGCCCGACAAGGGACCCAGTACTTC. This codes for CAWSVGARQGTQYF. J is TRBJ2-5 and V is TRBV30; D is undetermined. The CDR3 covers 14 residues. In germline, CDR1 is GTSNPN, CDR2 SVGIG (reference sequence).

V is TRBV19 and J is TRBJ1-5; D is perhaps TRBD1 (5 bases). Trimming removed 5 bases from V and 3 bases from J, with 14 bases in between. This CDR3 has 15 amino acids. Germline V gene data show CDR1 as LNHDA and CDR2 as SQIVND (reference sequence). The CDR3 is CASSGWKGVNQPQHF. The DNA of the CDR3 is TGTGCCAGTAGTGGGTGGAAAGGGGTCAATCAGCCCCAGCATTTT.

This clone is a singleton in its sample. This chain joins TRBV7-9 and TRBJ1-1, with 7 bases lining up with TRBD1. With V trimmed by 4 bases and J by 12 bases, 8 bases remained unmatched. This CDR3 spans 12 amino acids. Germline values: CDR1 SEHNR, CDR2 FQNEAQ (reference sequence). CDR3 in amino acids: CASSSPTGRSFF. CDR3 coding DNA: TGTGCCAGCAGCTCACCGACAGGGAGATCTTTCTTT.

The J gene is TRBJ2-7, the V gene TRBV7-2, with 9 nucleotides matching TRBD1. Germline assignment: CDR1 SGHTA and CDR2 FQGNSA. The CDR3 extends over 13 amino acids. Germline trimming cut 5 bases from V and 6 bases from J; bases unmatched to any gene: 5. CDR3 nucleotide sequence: TGTGCCAGCAGCCCACACAGGGGGCTCGAGCAGTACTTC. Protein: CASSPHRGLEQYF. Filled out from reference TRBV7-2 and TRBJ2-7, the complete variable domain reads GAGVSQSPSNKVTEKGKDVELRCDPISGHTALYWYRQSLGQGLEFLIYFQGNSAPDKSGLPSDRFSAERTGGSVSTLTIQRTQQEDSAVYLCASSPHRGLEQYFGPGTRLTVT.